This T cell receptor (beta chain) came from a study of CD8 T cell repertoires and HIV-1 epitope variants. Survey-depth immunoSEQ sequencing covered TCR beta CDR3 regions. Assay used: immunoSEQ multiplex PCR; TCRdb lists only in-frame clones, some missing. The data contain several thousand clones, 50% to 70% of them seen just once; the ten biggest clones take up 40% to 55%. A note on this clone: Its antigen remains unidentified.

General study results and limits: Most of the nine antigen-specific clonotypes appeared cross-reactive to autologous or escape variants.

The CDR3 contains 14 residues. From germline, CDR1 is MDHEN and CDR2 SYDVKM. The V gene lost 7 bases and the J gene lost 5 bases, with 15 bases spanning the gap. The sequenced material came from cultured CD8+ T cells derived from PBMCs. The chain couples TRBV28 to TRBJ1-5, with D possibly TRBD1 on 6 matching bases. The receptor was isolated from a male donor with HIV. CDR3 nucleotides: TGTGCCAGCATCAACCACAGGGAAGATCAGCCCCAGCATTTT. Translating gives CASINHREDQPQHF. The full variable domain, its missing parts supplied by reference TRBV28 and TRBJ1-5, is DVKVTQSSRYLVKRTGEKVFLECVQDMDHENMFWYRQDPGLGLRLIYFSYDVKMKEKGDIPEGYSVSREKKERFSLILESASTNQTSMYLCASINHREDQPQHFGDGTRLSIL.